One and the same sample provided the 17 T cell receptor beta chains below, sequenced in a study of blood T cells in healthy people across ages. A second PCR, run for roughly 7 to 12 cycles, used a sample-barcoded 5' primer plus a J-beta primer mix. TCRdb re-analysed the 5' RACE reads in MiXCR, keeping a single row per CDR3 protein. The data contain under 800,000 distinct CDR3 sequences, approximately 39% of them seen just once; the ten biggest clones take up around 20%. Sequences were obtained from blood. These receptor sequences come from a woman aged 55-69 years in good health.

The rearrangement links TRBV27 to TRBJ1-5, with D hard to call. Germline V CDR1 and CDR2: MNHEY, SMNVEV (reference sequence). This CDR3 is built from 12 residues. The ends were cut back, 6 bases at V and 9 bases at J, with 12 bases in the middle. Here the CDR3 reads CASRGQLGPQHF. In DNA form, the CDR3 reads TGTGCCAGCAGGGGCCAGCTGGGGCCCCAGCATTTT.

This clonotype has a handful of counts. The CDR3: CSAPDMTGAYNEQFF. The CDR3 DNA sequence: TGCAGTGCTCCTGACATGACAGGGGCCTACAATGAGCAGTTCTTC. This chain links TRBV20-1 with TRBJ2-1, with 8 nucleotides matching TRBD1. CDR1 DFQATT and CDR2 SNEGSKA come from the germline V gene (reference sequence). The CDR3 contains 15 residues. V lost 5 bases and J lost 2; bases outside the gene matches: 8.

The DNA for the CDR3 is TGCAGTGCTAGAGATAAGCCCGGGAGCTCCTACGAGCAGTACTTC. Translated: CSARDKPGSSYEQYF. The chain couples TRBV20-1 to TRBJ2-7; the D gene is possibly TRBD2 (6 bases). CDR1 and CDR2 from the germline V gene are DFQATT and SNEGSKA (reference sequence). V lost 0 bases, J lost 0 bases, and 12 bases lay in between. The CDR3 length is 15 residues.

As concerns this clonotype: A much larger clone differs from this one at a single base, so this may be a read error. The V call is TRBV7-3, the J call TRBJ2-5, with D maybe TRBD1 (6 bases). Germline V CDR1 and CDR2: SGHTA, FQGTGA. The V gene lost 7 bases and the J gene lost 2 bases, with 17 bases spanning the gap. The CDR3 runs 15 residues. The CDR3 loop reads CASNWAGTSQETQYF. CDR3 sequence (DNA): TGTGCCAGCAACTGGGCAGGGACATCTCAAGAGACCCAGTACTTC.

CDR3 DNA: TGTGCCAGCAGACACACAGGGGGCCAAGAGACCCAGTTCTTC. The encoded protein is CASRHTGGQETQFF. This chain connects TRBV28 to TRBJ2-5; TRBD1 matches 9 bases. The end of the DNA aligns better with TRBJ2-1, so the J call may be wrong. CDR3 length: 14 amino acids. The V gene's germline CDR1 is MDHEN and CDR2 SYDVKM.

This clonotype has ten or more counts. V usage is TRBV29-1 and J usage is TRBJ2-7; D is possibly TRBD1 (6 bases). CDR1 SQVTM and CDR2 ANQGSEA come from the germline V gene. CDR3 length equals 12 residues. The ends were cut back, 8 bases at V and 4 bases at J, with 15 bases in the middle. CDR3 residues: CSYRDELYEQYF. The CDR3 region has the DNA TGCAGCTACAGGGATGAACTGTACGAGCAGTACTTC.

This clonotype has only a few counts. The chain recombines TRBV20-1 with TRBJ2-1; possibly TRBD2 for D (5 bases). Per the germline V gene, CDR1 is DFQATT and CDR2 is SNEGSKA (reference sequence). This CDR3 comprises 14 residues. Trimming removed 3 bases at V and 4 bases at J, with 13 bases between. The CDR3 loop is CSASWEKTYNEQFF. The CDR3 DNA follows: TGCAGTGCTAGTTGGGAGAAGACATACAATGAGCAGTTCTTC.

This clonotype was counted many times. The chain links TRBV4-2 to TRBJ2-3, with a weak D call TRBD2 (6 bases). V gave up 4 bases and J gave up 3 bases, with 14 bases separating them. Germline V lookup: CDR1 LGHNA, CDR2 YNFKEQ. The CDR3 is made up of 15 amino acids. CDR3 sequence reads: CASSPGRGSTDTQYF. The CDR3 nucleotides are TGTGCCAGCAGCCCAGGCCGGGGGTCTACAGATACGCAGTATTTT.

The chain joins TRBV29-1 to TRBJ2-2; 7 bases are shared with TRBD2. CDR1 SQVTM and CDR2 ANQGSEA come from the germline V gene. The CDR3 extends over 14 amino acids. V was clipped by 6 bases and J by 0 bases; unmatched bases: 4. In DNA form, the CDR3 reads TGCAGCGTACGGGAGGCGACGAACACCGGGGAGCTGTTTTTT. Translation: CSVREATNTGELFF.

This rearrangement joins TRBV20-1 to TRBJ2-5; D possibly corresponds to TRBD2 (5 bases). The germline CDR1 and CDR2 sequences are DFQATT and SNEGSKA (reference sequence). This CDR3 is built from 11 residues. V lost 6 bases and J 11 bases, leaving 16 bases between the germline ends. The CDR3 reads CSAGSRTEQYF. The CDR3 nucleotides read TGCAGTGCGGGCTCTAGGACTGAGCAGTACTTC.

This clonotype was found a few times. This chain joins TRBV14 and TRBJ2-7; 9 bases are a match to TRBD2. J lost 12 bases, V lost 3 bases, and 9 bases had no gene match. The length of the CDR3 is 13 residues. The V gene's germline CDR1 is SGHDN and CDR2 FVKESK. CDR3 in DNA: TGTGCCAGCAGCCACGGACTAGCGAGCTTTATGTACTTC. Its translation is CASSHGLASFMYF.

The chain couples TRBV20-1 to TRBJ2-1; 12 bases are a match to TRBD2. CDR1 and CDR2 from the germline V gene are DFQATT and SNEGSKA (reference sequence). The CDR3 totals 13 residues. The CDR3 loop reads CSRRLAGVDEQFF. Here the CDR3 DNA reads TGCAGCCGGCGACTAGCGGGAGTTGATGAGCAGTTCTTC.

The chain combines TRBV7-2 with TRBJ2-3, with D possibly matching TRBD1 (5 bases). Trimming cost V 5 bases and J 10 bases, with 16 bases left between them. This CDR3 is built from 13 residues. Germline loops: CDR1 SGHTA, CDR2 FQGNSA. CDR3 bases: TGTGCCAGCAGCCCCCCAGGGCAGCCTGCGCAGTATTTT. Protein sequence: CASSPPGQPAQYF.

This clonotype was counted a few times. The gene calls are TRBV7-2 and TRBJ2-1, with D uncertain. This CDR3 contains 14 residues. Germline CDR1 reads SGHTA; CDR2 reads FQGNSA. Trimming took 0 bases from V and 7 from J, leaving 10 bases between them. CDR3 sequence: CASSLAPASNEQFF. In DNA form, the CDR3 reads TGTGCCAGCAGCTTAGCCCCTGCGTCGAATGAGCAGTTCTTC. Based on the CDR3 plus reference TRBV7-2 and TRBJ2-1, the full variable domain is GAGVSQSPSNKVTEKGKDVELRCDPISGHTALYWYRQSLGQGLEFLIYFQGNSAPDKSGLPSDRFSAERTGGSVSTLTIQRTQQEDSAVYLCASSLAPASNEQFFGPGTRLTVL.

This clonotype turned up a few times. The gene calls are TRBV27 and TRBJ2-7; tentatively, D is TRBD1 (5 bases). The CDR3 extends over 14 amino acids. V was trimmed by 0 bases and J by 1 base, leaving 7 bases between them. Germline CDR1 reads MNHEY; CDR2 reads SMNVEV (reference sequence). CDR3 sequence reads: CASSLSRQSYEQYF. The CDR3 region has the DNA TGTGCCAGCAGTTTATCCCGACAGTCCTACGAGCAGTACTTC.

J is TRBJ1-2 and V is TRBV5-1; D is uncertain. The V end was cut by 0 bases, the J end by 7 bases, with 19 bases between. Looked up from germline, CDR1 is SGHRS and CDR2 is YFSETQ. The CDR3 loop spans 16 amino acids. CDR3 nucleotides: TGCGCCAGCAGCTTGGCCGTATTACGGGAAGGAGGTGGCTACACCTTC. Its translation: CASSLAVLREGGGYTF.

CDR3 DNA: TGCAGTGCTAGAGATCCTAGGGGGACTGAAGCTTTCTTT. It yields the protein CSARDPRGTEAFF. The V and J genes are TRBV20-1 and TRBJ1-1; TRBD1 is a possible D gene (6 bases). Germline-derived CDR1 and CDR2 are DFQATT and SNEGSKA (reference sequence). The CDR3 contains 13 residues. Between the trimmed V and J ends, which lost 0 bases and 5 bases, there was a span of 10 bases.